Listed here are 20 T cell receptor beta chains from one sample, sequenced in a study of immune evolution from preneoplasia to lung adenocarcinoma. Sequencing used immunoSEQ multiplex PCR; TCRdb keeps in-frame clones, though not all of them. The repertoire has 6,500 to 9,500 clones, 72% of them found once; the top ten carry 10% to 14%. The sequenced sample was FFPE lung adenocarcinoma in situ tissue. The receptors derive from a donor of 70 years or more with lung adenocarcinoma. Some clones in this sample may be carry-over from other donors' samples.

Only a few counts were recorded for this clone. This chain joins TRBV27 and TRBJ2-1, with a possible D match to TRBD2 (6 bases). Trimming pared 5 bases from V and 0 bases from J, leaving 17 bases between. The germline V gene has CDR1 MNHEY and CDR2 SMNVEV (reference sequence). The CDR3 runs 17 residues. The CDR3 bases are TGTGCCAGCAGTCTTGGAGCGGGCCCTAGCTCCTACAATGAGCAGTTCTTC. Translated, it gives CASSLGAGPSSYNEQFF.

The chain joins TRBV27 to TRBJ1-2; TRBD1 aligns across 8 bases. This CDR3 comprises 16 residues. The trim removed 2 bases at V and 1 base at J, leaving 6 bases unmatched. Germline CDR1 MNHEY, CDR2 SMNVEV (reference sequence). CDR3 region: CASSLRQGLNNYGYTF. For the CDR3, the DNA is TGTGCCAGCAGTTTACGACAGGGGCTAAATAACTATGGCTACACCTTC.

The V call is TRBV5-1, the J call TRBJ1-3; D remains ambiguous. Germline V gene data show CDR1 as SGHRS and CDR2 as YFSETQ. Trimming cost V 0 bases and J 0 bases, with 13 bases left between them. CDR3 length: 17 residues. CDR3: CASSLEGSSSSGNTIYF. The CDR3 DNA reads TGCGCCAGCAGCTTGGAGGGCTCTAGTAGCTCTGGAAACACCATATATTTT.

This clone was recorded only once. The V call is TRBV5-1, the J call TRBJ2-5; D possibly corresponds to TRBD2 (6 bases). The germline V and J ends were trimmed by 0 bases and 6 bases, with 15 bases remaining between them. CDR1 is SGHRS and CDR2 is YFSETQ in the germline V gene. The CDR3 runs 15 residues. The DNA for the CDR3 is TGCGCCAGCAGCTTGGTTGGCGGGGTTGATCAGACCCAGTACTTC. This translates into CASSLVGGVDQTQYF. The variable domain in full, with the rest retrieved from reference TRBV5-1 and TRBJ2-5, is KAGVTQTPRYLIKTRGQQVTLSCSPISGHRSVSWYQQTPGQGLQFLFEYFSETQRNKGNFPGRFSGRQFSNSRSEMNVSTLELGDSALYLCASSLVGGVDQTQYFGPGTRLLVL.

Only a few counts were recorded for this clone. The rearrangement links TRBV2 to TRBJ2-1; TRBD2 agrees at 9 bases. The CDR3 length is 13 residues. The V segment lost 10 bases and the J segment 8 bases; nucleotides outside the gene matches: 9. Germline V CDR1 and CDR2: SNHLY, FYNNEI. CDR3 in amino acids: CATQAGGGDEQFF. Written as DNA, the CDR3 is TGTGCCACCCAAGCGGGAGGTGGTGATGAGCAGTTCTTC.

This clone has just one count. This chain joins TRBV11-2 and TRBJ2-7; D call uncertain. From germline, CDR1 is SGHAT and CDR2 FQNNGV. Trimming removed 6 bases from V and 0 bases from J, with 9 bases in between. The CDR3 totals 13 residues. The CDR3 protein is CASRAIGSYEQYF. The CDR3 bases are TGTGCCAGCAGGGCTATAGGCTCCTACGAGCAGTACTTC.

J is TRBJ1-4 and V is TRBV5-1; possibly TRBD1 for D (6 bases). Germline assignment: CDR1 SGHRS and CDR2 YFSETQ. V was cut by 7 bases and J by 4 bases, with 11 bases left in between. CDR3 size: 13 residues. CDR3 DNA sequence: TGCGCCAGCGGCAGGGGTAGTAATGAAAAACTGTTTTTT. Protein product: CASGRGSNEKLFF.

CDR3 DNA: TGCGCCAGCAGCTTGGCGGATTGGGAGACCCAGTACTTC. It specifies CASSLADWETQYF. The chain has TRBV5-1 and TRBJ2-5, with D unresolved. The CDR3 runs 13 residues. Per the germline V gene, CDR1 is SGHRS and CDR2 is YFSETQ. V was clipped by 0 bases and J by 5 bases, with 8 bases between them.

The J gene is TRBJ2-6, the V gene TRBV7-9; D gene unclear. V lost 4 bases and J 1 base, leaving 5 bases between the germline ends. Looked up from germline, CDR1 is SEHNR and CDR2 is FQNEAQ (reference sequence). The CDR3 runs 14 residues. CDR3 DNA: TGTGCCAGCAGCTATTCATCTGGGGCCAACGTCCTGACTTTC. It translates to CASSYSSGANVLTF.

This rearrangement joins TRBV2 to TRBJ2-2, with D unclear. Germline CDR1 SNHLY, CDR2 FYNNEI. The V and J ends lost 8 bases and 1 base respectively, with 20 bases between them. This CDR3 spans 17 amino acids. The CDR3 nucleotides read TGTGCCAGCTCCCCCAGCTTAGGGTCCTTGAACACCGGGGAGCTGTTTTTT. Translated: CASSPSLGSLNTGELFF.

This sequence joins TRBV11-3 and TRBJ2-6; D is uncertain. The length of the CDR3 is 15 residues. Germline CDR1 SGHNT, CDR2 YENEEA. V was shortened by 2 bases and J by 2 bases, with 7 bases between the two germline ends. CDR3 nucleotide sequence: TGTGCCAGCAGCTTAAGATATACTGGGGCCAACGTCCTGACTTTC. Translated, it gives CASSLRYTGANVLTF.

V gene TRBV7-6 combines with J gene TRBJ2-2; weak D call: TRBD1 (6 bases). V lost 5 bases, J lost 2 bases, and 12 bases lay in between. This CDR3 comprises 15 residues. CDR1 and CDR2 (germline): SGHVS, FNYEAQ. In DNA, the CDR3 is TGTGCCAGCAGCAAGTGGGGACACAACACCGGGGAGCTGTTTTTT. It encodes CASSKWGHNTGELFF.

The CDR3 DNA reads TGTGCCAGCAGTCCCTCTTCTTCTGGCTACACCTTC. Protein sequence: CASSPSSSGYTF. The genes are TRBV28 and TRBJ1-2; D uncertain. The CDR3 is 12 amino acids. Germline V gene lookup returns CDR1 MDHEN and CDR2 SYDVKM. The V and J ends lost 5 bases and 7 bases respectively, with 11 bases between them.

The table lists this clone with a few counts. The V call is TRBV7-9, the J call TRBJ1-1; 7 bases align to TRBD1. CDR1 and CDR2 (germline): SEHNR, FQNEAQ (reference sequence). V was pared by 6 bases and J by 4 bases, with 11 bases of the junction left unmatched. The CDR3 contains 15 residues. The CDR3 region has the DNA TGTGCCAGCAGTCAGACAGGGAGGGAAGGCACTGAAGCTTTCTTT. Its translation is CASSQTGREGTEAFF.

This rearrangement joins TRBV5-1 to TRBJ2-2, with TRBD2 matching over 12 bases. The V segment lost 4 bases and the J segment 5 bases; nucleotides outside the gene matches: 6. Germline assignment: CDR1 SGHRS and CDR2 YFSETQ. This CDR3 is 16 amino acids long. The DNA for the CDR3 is TGCGCCAGCAGCCCGACTAGCGGGAGTACGACCGGGGAGCTGTTTTTT. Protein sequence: CASSPTSGSTTGELFF.

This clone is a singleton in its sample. The CDR3 loop reads CASSADWTTYNEQFF. The CDR3 DNA reads TGTGCCAGCAGCGCAGATTGGACCACCTACAATGAGCAGTTCTTC. The chain has TRBV9 and TRBJ2-1; no clear D. The CDR3 sequence is 15 residues long. Germline CDR1 and CDR2: SGDLS and YYNGEE. Between the trimmed V and J ends, which lost 3 bases and 2 bases, there was a span of 12 bases.

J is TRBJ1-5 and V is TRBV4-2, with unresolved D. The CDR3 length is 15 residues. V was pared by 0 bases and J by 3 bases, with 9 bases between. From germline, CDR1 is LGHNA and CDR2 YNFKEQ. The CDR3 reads CASSQEERANQPQHF. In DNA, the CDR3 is TGTGCCAGCAGCCAAGAGGAGAGGGCCAATCAGCCCCAGCATTTT.

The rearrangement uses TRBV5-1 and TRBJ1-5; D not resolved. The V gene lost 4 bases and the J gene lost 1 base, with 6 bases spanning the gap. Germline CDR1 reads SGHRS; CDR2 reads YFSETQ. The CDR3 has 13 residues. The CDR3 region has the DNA TGCGCCAGCAGCATGGGGAGCAATCAGCCCCAGCATTTT. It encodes CASSMGSNQPQHF. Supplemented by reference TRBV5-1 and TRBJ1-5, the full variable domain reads KAGVTQTPRYLIKTRGQQVTLSCSPISGHRSVSWYQQTPGQGLQFLFEYFSETQRNKGNFPGRFSGRQFSNSRSEMNVSTLELGDSALYLCASSMGSNQPQHFGDGTRLSIL.

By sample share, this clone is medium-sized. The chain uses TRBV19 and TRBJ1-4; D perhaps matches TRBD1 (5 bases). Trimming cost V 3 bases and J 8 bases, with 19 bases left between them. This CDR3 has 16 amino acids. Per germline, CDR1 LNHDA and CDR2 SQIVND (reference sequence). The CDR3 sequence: CASSITPGRMREKLFF. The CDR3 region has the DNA TGTGCCAGTAGTATCACCCCGGGACGAATGCGGGAAAAACTGTTTTTT.

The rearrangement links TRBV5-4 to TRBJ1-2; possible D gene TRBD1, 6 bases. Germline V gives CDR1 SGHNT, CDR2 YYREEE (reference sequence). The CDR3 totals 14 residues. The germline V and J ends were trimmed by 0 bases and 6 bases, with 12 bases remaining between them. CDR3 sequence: CASSLALGGDGYTF. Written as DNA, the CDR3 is TGTGCCAGCAGCTTGGCGCTCGGGGGCGATGGCTACACCTTC.